These 10 T cell receptor beta chains were sequenced from one sample in a study of blood T cell repertoires in COVID-19. Method: immunoSEQ multiplex PCR; TCRdb's copy keeps in-frame clones and lacks some. The data show about 280,000 clones, with 85% seen just once and 2% to 3% held by the top ten. Specimen: PBMCs or T cells enriched from blood (not recorded which). The receptors come from a woman aged 50 to 60 who had recovered from COVID-19.

On this clone itself: At one boundary the junction diverges from the germline segment, which might be a read error. The chain uses TRBV30 and TRBJ1-4; TRBD1 matches at 9 bases. From germline, CDR1 is GTSNPN and CDR2 SVGIG (reference sequence). CDR3 length: 15 amino acids. CDR3 coding DNA: TGTGCCGGGAGAGGTATAGGGACAGGGACTGAAAAACTGTTTTTT. It yields the protein CAGRGIGTGTEKLFF.

The CDR3 DNA reads TGCAGCGCCATAGGCGGCGGGAGGCGAGGCGAGCAGTACTTC. Protein product: CSAIGGGRRGEQYF. This sequence joins TRBV29-1 and TRBJ2-7, with TRBD2 matching 8 bases. The V segment lost 7 bases and the J segment 6 bases; nucleotides outside the gene matches: 14. The CDR3 runs 14 residues. CDR1 and CDR2 (germline): SQVTM, ANQGSEA.

The chain has TRBV9 and TRBJ1-4; 7 bases fit TRBD1. Germline CDR1 reads SGDLS; CDR2 reads YYNGEE. V trimming: 2 bases; J trimming: 6 bases; junction bases outside the gene matches: 4. This CDR3 has 14 amino acids. CDR3 sequence reads: CASSVGQLDEKLFF. In DNA form, the CDR3 reads TGTGCCAGCAGCGTGGGACAGTTGGATGAAAAACTGTTTTTT.

The gene calls are TRBV5-1 and TRBJ2-3; the D gene is possibly TRBD1 (5 bases). The CDR3 spans 13 residues. Germline CDR1 SGHRS, CDR2 YFSETQ. Deletions cut 2 bases from V and 5 bases from J, with 9 bases between. Here the CDR3 DNA reads TGCGCCAGCAGCTTTCAGGGTCAAGATACGCAGTATTTT. It encodes CASSFQGQDTQYF.

This clone has only a few counts. The gene calls are TRBV4-2 and TRBJ2-7; TRBD1 matches at 10 bases. The CDR3 covers 15 residues. The V gene end was trimmed by 4 bases and the J gene end by 3 bases; junction bases not matched to a gene: 6. Germline CDR1 and CDR2: LGHNA and YNFKEQ. The CDR3 DNA reads as TGTGCCAGCAGCCCGCTCGGGGACAGGGGCTACGAGCAGTACTTC. Encoded protein: CASSPLGDRGYEQYF.

The chain recombines TRBV12-3 or TRBV12-4 with TRBJ2-7; D is unresolved. This CDR3 has 12 residues. V was shortened by 5 bases and J by 8 bases, with 13 bases between the two germline ends. CDR3 protein: CASSPGKVKQYF. DNA of the CDR3: TGTGCCAGCAGTCCGGGTAAGGTTAAGCAGTACTTC.

This clone was detected only once. The rearrangement joins TRBV5-1 to TRBJ1-4; D is perhaps TRBD1 (6 bases). The V and J ends lost 0 bases and 7 bases respectively, with 13 bases between them. Germline V gene lookup returns CDR1 SGHRS and CDR2 YFSETQ. This CDR3 is 15 amino acids long. DNA for the CDR3: TGCGCCAGCAGCTTGGTCGGACAGAACATTGAAAAACTGTTTTTT. This gives the protein CASSLVGQNIEKLFF.

V usage is TRBV5-1 and J usage is TRBJ2-1; 7 bases fit TRBD2. This CDR3 is built from 14 residues. Germline V gives CDR1 SGHRS, CDR2 YFSETQ. Trimming took 2 bases from V and 7 from J; bases not matched to a gene: 6. CDR3 DNA sequence: TGCGCCAGCAGCTTAACGACTAGCCGTAATGAGCAGTTCTTC. It is translated as CASSLTTSRNEQFF.

In this sample, this clone turned up a few times. The CDR3 DNA follows: TGTGCCAGCAGCTCTAGTGGACAGGGTCCCTACGAGCAGTACTTC. Its protein product is CASSSSGQGPYEQYF. The chain links TRBV11-2 to TRBJ2-7; 8 bases match TRBD1. Germline V gene sequence: CDR1 SGHAT, CDR2 FQNNGV. This CDR3 has 15 residues. The V segment lost 4 bases and the J segment 2 bases; nucleotides outside the gene matches: 7.

V and J are TRBV7-3 and TRBJ1-1, with a possible D match to TRBD1 (5 bases). Germline V gene lookup returns CDR1 SGHTA and CDR2 FQGTGA. Trimming stripped 5 bases from V and 0 bases from J, with 7 bases between. This CDR3 is built from 13 residues. The CDR3 sequence is CASSKTVNTEAFF. DNA of the CDR3: TGTGCCAGCAGCAAGACAGTGAACACTGAAGCTTTCTTT.